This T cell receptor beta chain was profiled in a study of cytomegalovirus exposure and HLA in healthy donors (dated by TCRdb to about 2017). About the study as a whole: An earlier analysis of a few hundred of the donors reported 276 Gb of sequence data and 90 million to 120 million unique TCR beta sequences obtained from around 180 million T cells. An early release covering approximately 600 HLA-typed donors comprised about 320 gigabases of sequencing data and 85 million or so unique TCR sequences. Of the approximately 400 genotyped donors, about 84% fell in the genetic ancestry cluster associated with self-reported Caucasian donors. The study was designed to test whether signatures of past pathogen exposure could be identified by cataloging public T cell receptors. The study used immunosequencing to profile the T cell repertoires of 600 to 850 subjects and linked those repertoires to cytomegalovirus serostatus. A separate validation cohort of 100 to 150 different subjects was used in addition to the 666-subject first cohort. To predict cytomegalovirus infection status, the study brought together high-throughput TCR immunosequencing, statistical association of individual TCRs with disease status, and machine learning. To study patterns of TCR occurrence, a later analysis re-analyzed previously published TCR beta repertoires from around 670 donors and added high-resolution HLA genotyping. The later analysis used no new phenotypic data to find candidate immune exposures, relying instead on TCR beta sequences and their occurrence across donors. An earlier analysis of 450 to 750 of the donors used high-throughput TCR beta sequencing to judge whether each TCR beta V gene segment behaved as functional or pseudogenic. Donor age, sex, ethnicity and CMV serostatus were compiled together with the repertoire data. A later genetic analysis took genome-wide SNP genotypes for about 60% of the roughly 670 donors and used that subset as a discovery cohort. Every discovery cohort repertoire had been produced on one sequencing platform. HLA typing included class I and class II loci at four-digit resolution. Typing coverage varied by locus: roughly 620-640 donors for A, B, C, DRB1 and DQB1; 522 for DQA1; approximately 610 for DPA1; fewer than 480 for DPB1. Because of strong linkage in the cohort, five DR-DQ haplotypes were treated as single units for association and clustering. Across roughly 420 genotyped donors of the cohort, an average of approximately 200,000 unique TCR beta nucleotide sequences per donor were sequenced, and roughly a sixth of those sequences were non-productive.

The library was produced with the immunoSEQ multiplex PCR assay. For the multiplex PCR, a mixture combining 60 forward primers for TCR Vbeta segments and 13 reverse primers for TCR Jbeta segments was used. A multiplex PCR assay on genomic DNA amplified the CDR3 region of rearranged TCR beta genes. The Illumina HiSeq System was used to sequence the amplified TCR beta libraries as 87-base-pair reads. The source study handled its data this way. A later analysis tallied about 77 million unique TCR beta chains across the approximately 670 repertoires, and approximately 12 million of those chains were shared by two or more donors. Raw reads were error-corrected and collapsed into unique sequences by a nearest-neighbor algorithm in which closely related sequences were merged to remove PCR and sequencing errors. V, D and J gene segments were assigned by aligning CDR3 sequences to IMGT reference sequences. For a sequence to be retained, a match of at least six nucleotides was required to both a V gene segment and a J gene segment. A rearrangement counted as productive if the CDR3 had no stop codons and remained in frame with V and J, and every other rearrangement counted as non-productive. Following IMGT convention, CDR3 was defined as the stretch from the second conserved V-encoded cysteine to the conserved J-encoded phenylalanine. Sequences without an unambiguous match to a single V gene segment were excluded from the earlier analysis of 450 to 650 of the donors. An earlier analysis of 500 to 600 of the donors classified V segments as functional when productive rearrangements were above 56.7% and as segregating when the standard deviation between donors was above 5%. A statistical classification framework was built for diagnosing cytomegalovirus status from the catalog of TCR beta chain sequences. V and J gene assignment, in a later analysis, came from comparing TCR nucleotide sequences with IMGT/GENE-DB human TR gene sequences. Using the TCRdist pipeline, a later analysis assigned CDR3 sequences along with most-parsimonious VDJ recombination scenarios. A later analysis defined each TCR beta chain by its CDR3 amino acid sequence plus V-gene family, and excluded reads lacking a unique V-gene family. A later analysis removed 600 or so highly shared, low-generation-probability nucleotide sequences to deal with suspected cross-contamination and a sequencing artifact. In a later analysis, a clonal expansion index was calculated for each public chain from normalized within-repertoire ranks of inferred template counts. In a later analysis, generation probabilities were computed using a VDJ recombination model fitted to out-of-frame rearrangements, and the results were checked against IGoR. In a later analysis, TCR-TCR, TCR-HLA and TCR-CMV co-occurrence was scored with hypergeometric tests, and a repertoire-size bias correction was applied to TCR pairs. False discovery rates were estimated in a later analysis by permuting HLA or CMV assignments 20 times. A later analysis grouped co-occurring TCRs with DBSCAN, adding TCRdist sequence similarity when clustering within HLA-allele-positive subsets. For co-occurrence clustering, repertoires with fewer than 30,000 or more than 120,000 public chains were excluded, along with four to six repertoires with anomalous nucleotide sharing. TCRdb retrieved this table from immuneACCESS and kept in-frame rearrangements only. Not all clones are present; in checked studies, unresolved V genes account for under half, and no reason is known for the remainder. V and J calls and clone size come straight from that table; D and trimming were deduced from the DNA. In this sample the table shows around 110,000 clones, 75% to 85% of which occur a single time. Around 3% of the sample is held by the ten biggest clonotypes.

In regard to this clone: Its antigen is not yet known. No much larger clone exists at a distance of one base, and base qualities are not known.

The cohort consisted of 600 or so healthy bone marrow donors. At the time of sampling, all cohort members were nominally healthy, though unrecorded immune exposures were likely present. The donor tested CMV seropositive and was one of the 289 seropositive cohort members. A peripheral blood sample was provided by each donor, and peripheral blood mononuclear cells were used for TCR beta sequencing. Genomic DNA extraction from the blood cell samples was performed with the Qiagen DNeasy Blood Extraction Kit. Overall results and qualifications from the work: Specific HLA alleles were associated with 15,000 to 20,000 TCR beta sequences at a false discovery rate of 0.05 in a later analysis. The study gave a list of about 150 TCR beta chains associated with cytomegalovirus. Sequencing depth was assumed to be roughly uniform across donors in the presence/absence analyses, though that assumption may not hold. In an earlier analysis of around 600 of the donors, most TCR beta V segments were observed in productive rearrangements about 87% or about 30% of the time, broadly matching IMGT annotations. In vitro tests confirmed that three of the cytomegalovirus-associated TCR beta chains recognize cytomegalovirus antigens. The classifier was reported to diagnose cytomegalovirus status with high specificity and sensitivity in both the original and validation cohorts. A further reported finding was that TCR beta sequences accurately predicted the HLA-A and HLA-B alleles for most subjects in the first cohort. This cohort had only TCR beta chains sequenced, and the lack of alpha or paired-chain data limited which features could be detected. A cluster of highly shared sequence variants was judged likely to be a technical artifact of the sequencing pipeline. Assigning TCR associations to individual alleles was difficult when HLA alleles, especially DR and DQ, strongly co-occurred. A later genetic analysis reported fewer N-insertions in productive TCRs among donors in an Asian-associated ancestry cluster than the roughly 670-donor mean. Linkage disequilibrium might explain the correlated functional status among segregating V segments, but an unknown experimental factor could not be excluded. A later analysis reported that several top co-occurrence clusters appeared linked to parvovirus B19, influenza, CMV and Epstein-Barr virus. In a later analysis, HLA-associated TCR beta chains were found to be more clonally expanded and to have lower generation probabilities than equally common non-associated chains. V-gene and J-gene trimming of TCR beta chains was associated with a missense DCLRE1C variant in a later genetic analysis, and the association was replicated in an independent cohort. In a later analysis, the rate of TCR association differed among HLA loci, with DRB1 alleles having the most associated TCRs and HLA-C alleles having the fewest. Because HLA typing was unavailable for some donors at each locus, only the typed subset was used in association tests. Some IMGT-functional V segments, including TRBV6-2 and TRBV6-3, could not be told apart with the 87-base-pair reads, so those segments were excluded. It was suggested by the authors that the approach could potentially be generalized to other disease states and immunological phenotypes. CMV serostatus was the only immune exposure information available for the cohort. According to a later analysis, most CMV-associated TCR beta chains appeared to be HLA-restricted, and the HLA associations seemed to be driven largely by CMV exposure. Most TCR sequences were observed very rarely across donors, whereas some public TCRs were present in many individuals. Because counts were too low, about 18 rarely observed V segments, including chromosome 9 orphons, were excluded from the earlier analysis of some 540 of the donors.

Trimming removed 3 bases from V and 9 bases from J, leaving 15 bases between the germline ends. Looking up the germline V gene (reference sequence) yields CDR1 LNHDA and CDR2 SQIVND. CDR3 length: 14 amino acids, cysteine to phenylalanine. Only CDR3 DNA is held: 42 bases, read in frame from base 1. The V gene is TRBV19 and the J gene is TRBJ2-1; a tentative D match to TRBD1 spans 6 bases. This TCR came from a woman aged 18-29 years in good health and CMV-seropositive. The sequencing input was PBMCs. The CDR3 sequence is CASSISIVQGEQFF. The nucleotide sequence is TGTGCCAGTAGTATTTCGATCGTACAGGGTGAGCAGTTCTTC.